This is a list of T cell receptor beta chains from one sample in a study of T-cell memory formation after mild COVID-19. Each CDR3 protein gets one entry after TCRdb re-called the 5' RACE reads with MiXCR. The sample carries about half a million distinct CDR3 sequences, around a sixth recorded once. The sample comprised PBMCs or a T cell subset sorted from them (not recorded which). The origin of the receptors is an adult woman who had mild COVID-19 (a few samples of this study predate the infection). Cell type and time point are not known. The CDR3 runs from the conserved cysteine through the conserved F or W. The size field is filled for only some rows; it gives once, few, many or a size class.

abundance	v_gene	CDR3aa
few	TRBV27	CASSLSVRQRNSPLHF
few	TRBV24-1	CATSGGQFNWDTEAFF
NA	TRBV5-1	CASSLGPAGGDTQYF
NA	TRBV6-5	CASRLTGSTEAFF
few	TRBV6-2/TRBV6-3	CASSYRNSNQPQHF
few	TRBV2	CASSGRDHGYTF
NA	TRBV7-2	CASSSDRAATNEKLFF
NA	TRBV6-2/TRBV6-3	CASSYRIATYSGANVLTF
few	TRBV6-5	CASKVTVNTEAFF
NA	TRBV2	CASSDTAGDPYNEQFF
NA	TRBV6-2/TRBV6-3	CASSYWNGELFF
few	TRBV18	CASSPAEMRTGRAFF
few	TRBV18	CASSLNPARGVETQYF
few	TRBV20-1	CSAQTGRETEAFF
NA	TRBV18	CASSPTLRSYEQYF
NA	TRBV24-1	CATSVDSYNEQFF
NA	TRBV7-2	CAMTGVDLFF
many	TRBV7-3	CASSLSGEAFF
NA	TRBV20-1	CSAPDRAGFGNTIYF
few	TRBV11-3	CASSLAREPHYEQYF
NA	TRBV25-1	CASSEFGTGGSPLHF
few	TRBV2	CASQTTSTDTQYF
few	TRBV20-1	CSARSLQPLVGNEQFF
many	TRBV11-1	CASSSQGAGELFF
NA	TRBV4-1	CASSQVALGDMQYF
NA	TRBV5-1	CASSLPVASGSNTGELFF
NA	TRBV14	CASSQVAGGAVHSYGYTF
few	TRBV5-6	CASSFLGRGQETQYF
few	TRBV4-2	CASSKGLADAYEQYF
many	TRBV12-3/TRBV12-4	CASSQLDTQYF
NA	TRBV20-1	CSATGERGKNEQFF
NA	TRBV24-1	CATSETTGGWGDEQFF
few	TRBV7-9	CATSSGTHTYEQYF
NA	TRBV6-6	CASSYGTDEQYF
NA	TRBV20-1	CSARGTGGVSSYEQYF
NA	TRBV7-9	CASRDGQTYGYTF
NA	TRBV20-1	CSARRLADAVGIQYF
NA	TRBV2	CASSEETSSSTDTQYF
few	TRBV11-2	CASSLGTGGMNNYGYTF
NA	TRBV20-1	CSALPPGQGDGYTF
few	TRBV12-3/TRBV12-4	CASSLPDRVGITYEQYF
NA	TRBV21-1	CASLATGGCTNYGYTF